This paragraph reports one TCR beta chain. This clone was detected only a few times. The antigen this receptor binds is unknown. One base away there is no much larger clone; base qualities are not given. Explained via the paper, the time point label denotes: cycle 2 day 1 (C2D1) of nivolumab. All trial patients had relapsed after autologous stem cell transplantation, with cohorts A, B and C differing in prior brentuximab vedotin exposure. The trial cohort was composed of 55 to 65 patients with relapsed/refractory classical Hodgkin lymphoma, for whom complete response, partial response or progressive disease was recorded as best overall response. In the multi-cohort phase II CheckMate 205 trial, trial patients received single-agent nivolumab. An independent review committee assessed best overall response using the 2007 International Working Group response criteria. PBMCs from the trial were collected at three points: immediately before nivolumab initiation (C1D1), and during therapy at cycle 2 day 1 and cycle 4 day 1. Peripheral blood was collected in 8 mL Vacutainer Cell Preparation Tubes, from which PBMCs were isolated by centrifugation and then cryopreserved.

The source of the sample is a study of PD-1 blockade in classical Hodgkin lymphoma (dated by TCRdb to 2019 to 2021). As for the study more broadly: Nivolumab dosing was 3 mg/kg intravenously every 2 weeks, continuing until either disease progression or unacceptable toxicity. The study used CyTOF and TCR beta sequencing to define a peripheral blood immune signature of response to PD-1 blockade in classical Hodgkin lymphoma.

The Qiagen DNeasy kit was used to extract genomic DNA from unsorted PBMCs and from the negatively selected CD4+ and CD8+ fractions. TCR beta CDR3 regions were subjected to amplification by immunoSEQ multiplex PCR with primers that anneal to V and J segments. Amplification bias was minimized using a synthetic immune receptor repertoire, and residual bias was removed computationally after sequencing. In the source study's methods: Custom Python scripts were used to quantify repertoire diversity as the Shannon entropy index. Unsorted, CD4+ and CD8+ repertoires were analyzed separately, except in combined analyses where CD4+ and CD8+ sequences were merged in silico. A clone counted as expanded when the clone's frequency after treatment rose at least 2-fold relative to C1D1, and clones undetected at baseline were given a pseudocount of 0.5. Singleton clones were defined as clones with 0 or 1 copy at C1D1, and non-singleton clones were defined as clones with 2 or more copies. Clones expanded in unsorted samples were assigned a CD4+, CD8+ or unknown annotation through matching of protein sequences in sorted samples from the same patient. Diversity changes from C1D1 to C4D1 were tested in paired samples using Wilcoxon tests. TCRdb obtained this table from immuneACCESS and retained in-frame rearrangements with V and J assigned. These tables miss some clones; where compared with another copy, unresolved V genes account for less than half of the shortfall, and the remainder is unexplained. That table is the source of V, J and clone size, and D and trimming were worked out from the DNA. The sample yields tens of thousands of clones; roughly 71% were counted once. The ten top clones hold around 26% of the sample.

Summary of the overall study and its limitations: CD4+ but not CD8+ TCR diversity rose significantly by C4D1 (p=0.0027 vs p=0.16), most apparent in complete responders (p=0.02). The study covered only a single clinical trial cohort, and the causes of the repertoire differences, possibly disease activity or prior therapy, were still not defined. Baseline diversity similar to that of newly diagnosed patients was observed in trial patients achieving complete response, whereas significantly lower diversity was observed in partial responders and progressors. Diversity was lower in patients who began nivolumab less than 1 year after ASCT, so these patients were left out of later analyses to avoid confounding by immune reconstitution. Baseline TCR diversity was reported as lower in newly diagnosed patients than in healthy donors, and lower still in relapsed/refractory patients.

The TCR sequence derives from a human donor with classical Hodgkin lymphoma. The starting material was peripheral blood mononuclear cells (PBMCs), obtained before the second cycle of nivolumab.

The encoded CDR3 is CASSVEVEPWQGGGELFF. The nucleotide sequence is given as TGTGCCAGCAGCGTAGAGGTGGAGCCTTGGCAGGGTGGCGGGGAGCTGTTTTTT. Rearrangement joined TRBV9 to TRBJ2-2; the D gene is possibly TRBD1, with 5 bases matching. Per the germline V gene, SGDLS is the CDR1 and YYNGEE is the CDR2. Cut back by 0 bases and 7 bases, the V and J ends lie 22 bases apart. The CDR3 numbers 18 residues from cysteine through phenylalanine. Kept here is only the CDR3 DNA, which spans 54 bases and is read in frame from base 1.